This TCR beta chain was sequenced in a study of cytomegalovirus exposure and HLA in healthy donors. The study, taken as a whole, reports: Later on, an analysis showed TCR association rates differing by HLA locus, with DRB1 the most and HLA-C the fewest.

The donors were healthy bone marrow donors. Comments on this clone: Its target is not known.

With 60 Vbeta and 13 Jbeta primers, the PCR was carried out. TCRdb's table, derived via immunoSEQ multiplex PCR, lists solely in-frame clones and lacks some. The repertoire consists of 170,000 or so clones, with 84% occurring once and the leading ten covering 4.8%. Sequencing was carried out using PBMCs. This TCR was sampled from a man in his late teens or twenties in good health and CMV-seronegative.

The CDR3 region is CASSIPGVLPTYNEQFF. The CDR3 DNA reads as TGTGCCAGTAGTATTCCCGGGGTATTACCTACCTACAATGAGCAGTTCTTC. This sequence joins TRBV19 and TRBJ2-1; D is perhaps TRBD2 (5 bases). Deletions cut 3 bases from V and 2 bases from J, with 17 bases between. CDR3 length equals 17 residues. CDR1 and CDR2 (germline): LNHDA, SQIVND (reference sequence).